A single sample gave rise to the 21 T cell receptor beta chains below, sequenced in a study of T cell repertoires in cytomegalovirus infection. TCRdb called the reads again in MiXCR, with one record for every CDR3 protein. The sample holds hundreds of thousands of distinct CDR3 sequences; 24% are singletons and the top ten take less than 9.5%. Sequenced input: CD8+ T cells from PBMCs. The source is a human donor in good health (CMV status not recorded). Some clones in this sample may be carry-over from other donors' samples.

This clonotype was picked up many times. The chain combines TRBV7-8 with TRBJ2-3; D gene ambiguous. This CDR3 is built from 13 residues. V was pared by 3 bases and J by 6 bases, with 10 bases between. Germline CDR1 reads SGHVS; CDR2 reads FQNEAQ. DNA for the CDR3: TGTGCCAGCAGCTTCGGACCCGTGGATACGCAGTATTTT. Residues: CASSFGPVDTQYF.

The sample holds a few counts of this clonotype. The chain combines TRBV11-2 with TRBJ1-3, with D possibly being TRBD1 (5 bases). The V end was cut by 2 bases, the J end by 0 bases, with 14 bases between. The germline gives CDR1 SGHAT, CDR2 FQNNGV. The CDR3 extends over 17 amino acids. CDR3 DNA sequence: TGTGCCAGCAGCTTAACCCAAAGGGACCTCTCTGGAAACACCATATATTTT. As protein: CASSLTQRDLSGNTIYF. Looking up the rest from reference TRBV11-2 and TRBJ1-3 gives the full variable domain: EAGVAQSPRYKIIEKRQSVAFWCNPISGHATLYWYQQILGQGPKLLIQFQNNGVVDDSQLPKDRFSAERLKGVDSTLKIQPAKLEDSAVYLCASSLTQRDLSGNTIYFGEGSWLTVV.

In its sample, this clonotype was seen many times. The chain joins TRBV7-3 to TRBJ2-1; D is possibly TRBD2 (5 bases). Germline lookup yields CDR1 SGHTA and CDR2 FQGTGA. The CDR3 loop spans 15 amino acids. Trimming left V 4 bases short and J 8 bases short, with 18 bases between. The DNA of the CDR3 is TGTGCCAGCAGCTCCTCAAGTTCGGGATCGGATGAGCAGTTCTTC. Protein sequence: CASSSSSSGSDEQFF. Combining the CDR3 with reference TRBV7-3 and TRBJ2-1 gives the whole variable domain GAGVSQTPSNKVTEKGKYVELRCDPISGHTALYWYRQSLGQGPEFLIYFQGTGAADDSGLPNDRFFAVRPEGSVSTLKIQRTERGDSAVYLCASSSSSSGSDEQFFGPGTRLTVL.

This CDR3 is CASSPGDTRTNTEAFF. CDR3 in DNA: TGTGCCAGCAGCCCAGGGGACACTCGAACAAACACTGAAGCTTTCTTT. The chain employs TRBV4-2 and TRBJ1-1, with D tentatively TRBD1 (6 bases). Germline V CDR1 and CDR2: LGHNA, YNFKEQ. V was trimmed by 4 bases and J by 2 bases, leaving 17 bases between them. This CDR3 comprises 16 residues.

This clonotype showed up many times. CDR3 residues: CASSNPPGPTDTQYF. In nucleotides, the CDR3 is TGTGCCAGCAGCAATCCTCCGGGGCCCACAGATACGCAGTATTTT. This chain links TRBV6-1 with TRBJ2-3; D possibly matches TRBD1 or TRBD2 (5 bases each). V dropped 6 bases and J dropped 2 bases, with 15 bases sitting between them. Per the germline V gene, CDR1 is MNHNS and CDR2 is SASEGT. The CDR3 sequence is 15 residues long.

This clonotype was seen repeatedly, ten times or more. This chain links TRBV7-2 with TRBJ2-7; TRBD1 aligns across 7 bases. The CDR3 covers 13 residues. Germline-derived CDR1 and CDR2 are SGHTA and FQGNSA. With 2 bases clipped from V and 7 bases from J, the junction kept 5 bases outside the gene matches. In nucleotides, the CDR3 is TGTGCCAGCAGCTTACAGGGGGTGGGAGAGCAGTACGTC. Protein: CASSLQGVGEQYV.

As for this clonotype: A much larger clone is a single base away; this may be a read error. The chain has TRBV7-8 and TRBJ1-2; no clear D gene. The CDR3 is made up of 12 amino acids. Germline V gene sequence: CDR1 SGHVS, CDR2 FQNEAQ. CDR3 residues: CAGSPIGVDYTF. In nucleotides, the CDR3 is TGTGCCGGCAGCCCGATCGGGGTAGACTACACCTTC.

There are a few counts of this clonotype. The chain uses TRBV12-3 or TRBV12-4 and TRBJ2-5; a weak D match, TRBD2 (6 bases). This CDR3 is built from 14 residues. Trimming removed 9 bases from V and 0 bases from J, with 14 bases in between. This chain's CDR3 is CASLLAGYQETQYF. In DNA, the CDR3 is TGTGCCAGTCTCTTGGCGGGGTACCAAGAGACCCAGTACTTC.

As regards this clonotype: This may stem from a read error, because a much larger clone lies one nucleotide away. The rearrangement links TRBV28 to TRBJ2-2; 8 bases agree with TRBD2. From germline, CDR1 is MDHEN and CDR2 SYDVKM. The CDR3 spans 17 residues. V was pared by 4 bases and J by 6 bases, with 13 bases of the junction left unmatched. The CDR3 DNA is TGTGCCAGCAGTTCCCCCGTATCGGGGGGGCTGGCCGGGGAGCTGTTTTTT. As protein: CASSSPVSGGLAGELFF.

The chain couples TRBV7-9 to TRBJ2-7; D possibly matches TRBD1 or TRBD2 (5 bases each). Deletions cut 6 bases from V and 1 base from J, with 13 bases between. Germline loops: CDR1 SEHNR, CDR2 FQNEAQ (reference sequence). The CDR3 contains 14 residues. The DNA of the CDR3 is TGTGCCAGCAGTCCGTCGGGACGGTCCTACGAGCAGTACGTC. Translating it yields CASSPSGRSYEQYV.

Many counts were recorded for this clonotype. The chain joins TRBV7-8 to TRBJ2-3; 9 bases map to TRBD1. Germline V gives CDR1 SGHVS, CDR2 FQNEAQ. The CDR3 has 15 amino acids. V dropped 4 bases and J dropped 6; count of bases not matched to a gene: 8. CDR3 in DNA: TGTGCCAGCAGCTCTTCCGGGACAGGGCTGGATACGCAGTATTTT. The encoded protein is CASSSSGTGLDTQYF. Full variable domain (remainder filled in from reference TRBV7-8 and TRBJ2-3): GAGVSQSPRYKVAKRGQDVALRCDPISGHVSLFWYQQALGQGPEFLTYFQNEAQLDKSGLPSDRFFAERPEGSVSTLKIQRTQQEDSAVYLCASSSSGTGLDTQYFGPGTRLTVL.

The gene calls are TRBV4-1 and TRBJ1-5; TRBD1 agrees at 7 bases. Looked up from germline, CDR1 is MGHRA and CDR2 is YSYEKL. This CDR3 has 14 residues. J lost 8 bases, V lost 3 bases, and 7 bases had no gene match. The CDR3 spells CASSHGTAYEPQHF. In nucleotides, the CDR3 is TGCGCCAGCAGCCACGGGACAGCGTACGAGCCCCAGCATTTT.

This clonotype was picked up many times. DNA for the CDR3: TGTGCCAGCAGACCAGGGACCTATTACGAGCAGTACGTC. It specifies CASRPGTYYEQYV. V and J are TRBV6-5 and TRBJ2-7, with D perhaps TRBD1 or TRBD2 (5 bases each). Per germline, CDR1 MNHEY and CDR2 SVGAGI. The CDR3 covers 13 residues. The V end was cut by 6 bases, the J end by 4 bases, with 13 bases between.

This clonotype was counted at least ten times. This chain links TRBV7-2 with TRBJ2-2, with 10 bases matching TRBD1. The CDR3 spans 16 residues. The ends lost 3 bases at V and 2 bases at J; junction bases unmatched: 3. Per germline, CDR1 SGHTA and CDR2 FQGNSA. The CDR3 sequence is CASSLRDRGNTGELFF. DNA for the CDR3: TGTGCCAGCAGCTTGCGGGACAGGGGTAACACCGGGGAGCTGTTTTTT.

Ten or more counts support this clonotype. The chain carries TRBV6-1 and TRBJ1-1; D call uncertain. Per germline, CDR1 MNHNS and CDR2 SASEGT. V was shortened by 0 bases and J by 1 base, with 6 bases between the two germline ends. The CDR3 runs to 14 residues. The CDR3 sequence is CASSEAESNTEAFF. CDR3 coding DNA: TGTGCCAGCAGTGAAGCAGAGTCGAACACTGAAGCTTTCTTT.

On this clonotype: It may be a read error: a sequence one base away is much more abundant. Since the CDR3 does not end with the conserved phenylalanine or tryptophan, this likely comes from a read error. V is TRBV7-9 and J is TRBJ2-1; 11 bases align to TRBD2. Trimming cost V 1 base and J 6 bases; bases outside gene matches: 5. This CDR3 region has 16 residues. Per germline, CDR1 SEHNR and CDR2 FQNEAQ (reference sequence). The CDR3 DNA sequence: TGTGCCAGCAGCTTAGTGGGTGGACTAGCGGGCAATGAGCAGTTCCTC. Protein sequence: CASSLVGGLAGNEQFL.

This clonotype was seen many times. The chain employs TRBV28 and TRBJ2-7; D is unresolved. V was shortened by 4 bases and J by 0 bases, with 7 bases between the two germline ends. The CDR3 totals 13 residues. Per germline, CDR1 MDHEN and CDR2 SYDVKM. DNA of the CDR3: TGTGCCAGCAGTTCCCCCCGCTCCTACGAGCAGTACGTC. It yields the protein CASSSPRSYEQYV.

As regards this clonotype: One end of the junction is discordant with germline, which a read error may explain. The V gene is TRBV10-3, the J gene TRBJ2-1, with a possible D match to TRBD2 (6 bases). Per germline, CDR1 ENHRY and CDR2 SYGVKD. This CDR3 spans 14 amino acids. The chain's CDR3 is CAIWPSATYKEQFF. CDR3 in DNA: TGTGCCATCTGGCCTAGCGCTACCTACAAGGAGCAGTTCTTC.

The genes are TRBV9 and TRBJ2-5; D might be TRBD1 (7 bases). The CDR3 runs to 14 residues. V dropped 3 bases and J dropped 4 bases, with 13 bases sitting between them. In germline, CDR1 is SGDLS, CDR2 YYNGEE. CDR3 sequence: CASSAAGTAETQYF. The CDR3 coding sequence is TGTGCCAGCAGCGCGGCGGGGACAGCAGAGACCCAGTACTTC. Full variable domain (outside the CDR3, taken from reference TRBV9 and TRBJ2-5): DSGVTQTPKHLITATGQRVTLRCSPRSGDLSVYWYQQSLDQGLQFLIQYYNGEERAKGNILERFSAQQFPDLHSELNLSSLELGDSALYFCASSAAGTAETQYFGPGTRLLVL.

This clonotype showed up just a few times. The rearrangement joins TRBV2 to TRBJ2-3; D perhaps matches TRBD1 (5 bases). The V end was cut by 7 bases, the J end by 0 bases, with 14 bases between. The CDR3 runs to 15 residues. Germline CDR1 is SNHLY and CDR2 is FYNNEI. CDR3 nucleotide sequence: TGTGCCAGCACCGGCGCTGACAGCAGCACAGATACGCAGTATTTT. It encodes CASTGADSSTDTQYF.

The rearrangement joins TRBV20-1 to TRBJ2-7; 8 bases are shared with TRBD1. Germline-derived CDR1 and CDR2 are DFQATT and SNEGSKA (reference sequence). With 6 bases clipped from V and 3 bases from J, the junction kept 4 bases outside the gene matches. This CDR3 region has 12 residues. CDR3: CSAPGQGYEQYV. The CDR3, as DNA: TGCAGTGCCCCAGGACAGGGCTACGAGCAGTACGTC.